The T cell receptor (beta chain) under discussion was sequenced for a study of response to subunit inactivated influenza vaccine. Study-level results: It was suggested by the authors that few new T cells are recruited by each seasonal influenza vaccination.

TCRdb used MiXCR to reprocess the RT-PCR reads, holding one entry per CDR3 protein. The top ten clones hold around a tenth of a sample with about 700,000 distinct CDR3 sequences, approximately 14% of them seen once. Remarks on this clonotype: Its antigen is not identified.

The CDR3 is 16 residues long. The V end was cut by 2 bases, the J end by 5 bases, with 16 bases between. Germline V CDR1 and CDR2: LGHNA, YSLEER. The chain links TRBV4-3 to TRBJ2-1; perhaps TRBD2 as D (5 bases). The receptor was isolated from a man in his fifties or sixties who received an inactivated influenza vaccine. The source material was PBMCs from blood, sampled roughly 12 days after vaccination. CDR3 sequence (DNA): TGCGCCAGCAGCCAATCGGTCGGTCTAGCCAACAATGAGCAGTTCTTC. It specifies CASSQSVGLANNEQFF.